The subject of this entry is one T cell receptor beta chain. Antigen: not known. Tumor tissue was taken before any definitive surgery or chemotherapy was given. The data stem from a study of high-grade serous ovarian cancer treatment subgroups. Whole-study context: Samples averaged roughly 15,000 reads and 7,000 or so unique TCR beta rearrangements.

Notes on the study in general: Tumors within one patient showed repertoire similarity of roughly 0.1 to 0.79. TCR clonal relatedness correlated positively with neoantigen level.

Trimming cost V 0 bases and J 4 bases, with 19 bases left between them. CDR1 is LNHDA, CDR2 SQIVND, per germline (reference sequence). The CDR3 runs 18 residues. Clones were sequenced by immunoSEQ multiplex PCR, and TCRdb holds only the in-frame ones, with some missing. The sample holds some 27,000 clones, about 86% seen once. J is TRBJ2-1 and V is TRBV19; weak D call: TRBD2 (5 bases). Sequenced sample: tumor tissue. This sequence originates from a human donor with high-grade serous ovarian cancer. CDR3 protein: CASSIDLLAVVRYNEQFF. CDR3 nucleotides: TGTGCCAGTAGTATAGATCTCCTAGCCGTAGTTCGTTACAATGAGCAGTTCTTC. The full variable domain, rest sourced from reference TRBV19 and TRBJ2-1, is DGGITQSPKYLFRKEGQNVTLSCEQNLNHDAMYWYRQDPGQGLRLIYYSQIVNDFQKGDIAEGYSVSREKKESFPLTVTSAQKNPTAFYLCASSIDLLAVVRYNEQFFGPGTRLTVL.